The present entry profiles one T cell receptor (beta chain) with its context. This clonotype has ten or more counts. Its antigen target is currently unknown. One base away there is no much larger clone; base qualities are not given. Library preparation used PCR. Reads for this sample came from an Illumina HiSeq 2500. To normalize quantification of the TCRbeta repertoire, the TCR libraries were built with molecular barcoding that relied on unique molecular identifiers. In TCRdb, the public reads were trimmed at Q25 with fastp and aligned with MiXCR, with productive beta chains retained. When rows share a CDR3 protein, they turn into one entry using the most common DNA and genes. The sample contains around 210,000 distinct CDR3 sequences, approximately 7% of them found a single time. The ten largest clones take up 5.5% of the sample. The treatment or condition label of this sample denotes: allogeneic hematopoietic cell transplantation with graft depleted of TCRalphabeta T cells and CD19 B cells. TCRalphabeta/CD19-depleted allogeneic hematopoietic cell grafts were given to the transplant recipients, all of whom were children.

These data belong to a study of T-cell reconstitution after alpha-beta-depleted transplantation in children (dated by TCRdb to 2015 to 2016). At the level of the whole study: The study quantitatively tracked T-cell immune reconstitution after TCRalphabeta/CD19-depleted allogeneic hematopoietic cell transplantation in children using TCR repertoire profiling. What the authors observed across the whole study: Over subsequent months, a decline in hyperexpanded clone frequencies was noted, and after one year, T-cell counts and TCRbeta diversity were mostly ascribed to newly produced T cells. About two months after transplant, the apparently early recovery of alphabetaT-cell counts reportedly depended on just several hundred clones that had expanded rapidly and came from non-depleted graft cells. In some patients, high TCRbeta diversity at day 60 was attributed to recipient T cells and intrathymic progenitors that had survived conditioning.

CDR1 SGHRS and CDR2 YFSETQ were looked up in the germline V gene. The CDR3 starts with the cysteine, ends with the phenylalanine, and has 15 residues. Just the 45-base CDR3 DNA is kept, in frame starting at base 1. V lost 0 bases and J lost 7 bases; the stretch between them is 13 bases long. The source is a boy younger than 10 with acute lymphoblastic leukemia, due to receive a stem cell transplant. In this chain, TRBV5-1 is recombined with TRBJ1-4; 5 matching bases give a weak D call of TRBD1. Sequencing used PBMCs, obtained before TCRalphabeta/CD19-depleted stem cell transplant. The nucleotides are TGCGCCAGCAGCTTGGATGGGGGACGTTCTGAAAAACTGTTTTTT. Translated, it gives CASSLDGGRSEKLFF.